Below, 24 T cell receptor beta chains from the same sample are listed, as sequenced in a study of regulatory T cells in long-lasting Graves disease. The time point denotes: newly diagnosed GD, antithyroid drugs for less than 3 months. The TCR library was made from RNA extracted from PBMCs. CDR3-region Arm-PCR and iRepertoire HTBI primers produced the TCR beta libraries. One entry per CDR3 protein results from TCRdb running MiXCR on the multiplex PCR reads. This table has some 410,000 distinct CDR3 sequences, about 16% appearing once. These records were also assigned to another study, of T cells in Graves' hyperthyroidism and ophthalmopathy.

The source material was peripheral blood mononuclear cells (PBMCs), sampled at new diagnosis, from a patient treated with antithyroid drugs. These receptors came from a woman under 40 with Graves disease.

The sample holds many counts of this clonotype. The chain has TRBV28 and TRBJ2-3; 7 bases are a match to TRBD2. The germline V gene has CDR1 MDHEN and CDR2 SYDVKM. This CDR3 has 17 amino acids. Trimming at V came to 5 bases and at J to 4 bases, leaving 15 bases not matched to a gene. CDR3 in amino acids: CASSPQRGFSFPDTQYF. In nucleotides, the CDR3 is TGTGCCAGCAGTCCCCAGCGGGGATTCTCTTTTCCAGATACGCAGTATTTT.

Notes on this clonotype: This may stem from a read error, because a much larger clone lies one nucleotide away. V usage is TRBV30 and J usage is TRBJ1-1; 8 positions agree with TRBD1. This CDR3 spans 20 amino acids. V lost 5 bases and J lost 3; bases outside the gene matches: 26. Germline V gene data show CDR1 as GTSNPN and CDR2 as SVGIG (reference sequence). The CDR3 sequence is CAWHRDRIFSGRGMDTEAFF. DNA of the CDR3: TGTGCCTGGCACCGGGACAGGATATTCTCCGGACGAGGAATGGACACTGAAGCTTTCTTT.

This clonotype was counted only a few times. The chain links TRBV6-2 or TRBV6-3 to TRBJ1-3; tentative D call: TRBD1 (5 bases). The germline V gene encodes CDR1 MNHEY and CDR2 SVGEGT. The CDR3 is 12 amino acids. The V gene lost 8 bases and the J gene lost 3 bases, with 8 bases spanning the gap. This CDR3 is CASRGDGNTIYF. The CDR3 DNA is TGTGCCAGCCGAGGGGATGGAAACACCATATATTTT.

On this clonotype itself: A much larger clone sits a single nucleotide away, making a read error possible. The chain links TRBV20-1 to TRBJ1-1, with D maybe TRBD1 (5 bases). V was pared by 6 bases and J by 1 base, with 18 bases between. The CDR3 spans 15 residues. Germline V lookup: CDR1 DFQATT, CDR2 SNEGSKA (reference sequence). The CDR3 DNA is TGCAGTGCCATGGGCAGGGCCGGTGGGAACACTGAAGCTTTCTTT. This encodes CSAMGRAGGNTEAFF.

This clonotype was counted ten times or more. This chain connects TRBV28 to TRBJ2-3; no definite D call. The CDR3 covers 12 residues. V gave up 4 bases and J gave up 7 bases, with 9 bases separating them. Germline CDR1 MDHEN, CDR2 SYDVKM. The CDR3, as DNA: TGTGCCAGCAGTTCTCAACAAAATACGCAGTATTTT. Its protein product is CASSSQQNTQYF.

This clonotype has ten or more counts. The chain uses TRBV6-1 and TRBJ2-7; 9 bases are a match to TRBD1. The CDR3 runs 15 residues. CDR1 is MNHNS and CDR2 is SASEGT in the germline V gene. The J segment lost 0 bases and the V segment lost 6 bases, leaving 6 bases of the junction unmatched. CDR3 in amino acids: CASSRGTGSSYEQYF. CDR3 DNA: TGTGCCAGCAGCCGCGGGACAGGGAGCTCCTACGAGCAGTACTTC.

The rearrangement joins TRBV5-1 to TRBJ2-6; no clear D gene. The ends were cut back, 0 bases at V and 0 bases at J, with 7 bases in the middle. CDR1 is SGHRS, CDR2 YFSETQ, per germline. The CDR3 extends over 16 amino acids. The CDR3, as DNA: TGCGCCAGCAGCTTGGGTGAGGTCTCTGGGGCCAACGTCCTGACTTTC. Translating it yields CASSLGEVSGANVLTF.

CDR3 sequence: CASSFSGTRSSYEQYF. The CDR3 DNA follows: TGTGCCAGCAGCTTTTCCGGGACAAGGAGCTCCTACGAGCAGTACTTC. The chain uses TRBV7-6 and TRBJ2-7; tentatively, D is TRBD1 (6 bases). V gave up 3 bases and J gave up 0 bases, with 15 bases separating them. The CDR3 runs to 16 residues. From germline, CDR1 is SGHVS and CDR2 FNYEAQ.

Many counts were recorded for this clonotype. The chain recombines TRBV4-1 with TRBJ2-3; D not certain. Germline V gene data show CDR1 as MGHRA and CDR2 as YSYEKL. Trimming left V 0 bases short and J 0 bases short, with 13 bases between. The CDR3 consists of 17 residues. The chain's CDR3 is CASSQDWVPTSTDTQYF. The CDR3, as DNA: TGCGCCAGCAGCCAAGATTGGGTCCCTACTAGCACAGATACGCAGTATTTT.

This clonotype was detected a few times. CDR3 DNA sequence: TGCAGTGTCGCCCTTAATGAAAAACTGTTTTTT. Encoded protein: CSVALNEKLFF. The chain is built from TRBV20-1 and TRBJ1-4; no firm D call. The CDR3 covers 11 residues. V was trimmed by 7 bases and J by 4 bases, leaving 7 bases between them. Per germline, CDR1 DFQATT and CDR2 SNEGSKA (reference sequence).

This clonotype was counted at least ten times. This chain joins TRBV12-3 or TRBV12-4 and TRBJ2-2, with D unresolved. The ends were cut back, 8 bases at V and 3 bases at J, with 4 bases in the middle. The length of the CDR3 is 11 residues. The CDR3 DNA sequence: TGTGCCAGCCACTACACCGGGGAGCTGTTTTTT. Residues: CASHYTGELFF.

This clonotype came up a few times. The chain employs TRBV27 and TRBJ2-1; 8 bases are a match to TRBD2. Looked up from germline, CDR1 is MNHEY and CDR2 is SMNVEV (reference sequence). J lost 4 bases, V lost 5 bases, and 4 bases had no gene match. The CDR3 has 14 amino acids. CDR3 nucleotides: TGTGCCAGCAGTAGCGGGAGTCTTTACAATGAGCAGTTCTTC. It yields the protein CASSSGSLYNEQFF.

This clonotype was picked up many times. V usage is TRBV12-3 or TRBV12-4 and J usage is TRBJ1-1, with unresolved D. The length of the CDR3 is 13 residues. V shed 3 bases and J shed 5 bases, with 10 bases lying between them. The CDR3 here is CASSFGRRTEAFF. The CDR3 coding sequence is TGTGCCAGCAGTTTCGGACGGCGGACTGAAGCTTTCTTT.

This clonotype was counted only a few times. This chain connects TRBV3-1 to TRBJ2-1; weak D call: TRBD1 (6 bases). CDR3 length: 13 residues. Germline values: CDR1 LGHDT, CDR2 YNNKEL (reference sequence). V was trimmed by 7 bases and J by 9 bases, leaving 16 bases between them. CDR3 DNA: TGTGCCAGCATGAGCAGGGGAGAGGGTGAGCAGTTCTTC. It yields the protein CASMSRGEGEQFF.

In this sample, this clonotype turned up many times. The V gene is TRBV19, the J gene TRBJ2-7, with 12 bases that match TRBD2. The CDR3 consists of 15 residues. The junction had 6 bases not matched to a gene; V was cut back by 5 bases and J by 4 bases. Germline CDR1 is LNHDA and CDR2 is SQIVND (reference sequence). CDR3 bases: TGTGCCAGTAGTTTGACTAGCGGGAGAGGGTACGAGCAGTACTTC. Residues: CASSLTSGRGYEQYF.

This clonotype appeared a few times. V gene TRBV7-9 combines with J gene TRBJ2-5, with D possibly being TRBD2 (5 bases). Germline loops: CDR1 SEHNR, CDR2 FQNEAQ (reference sequence). The CDR3 sequence is 14 residues long. Trimming left V 5 bases short and J 6 bases short, with 16 bases between. CDR3 region: CASSPIGEWKTQYF. The DNA of the CDR3 is TGTGCCAGCAGCCCTATCGGGGAATGGAAGACCCAGTACTTC.

This clonotype was counted many times. V is TRBV2 and J is TRBJ1-5, with 7 bases identical to TRBD1. Germline V gives CDR1 SNHLY, CDR2 FYNNEI. The CDR3 extends over 14 amino acids. Trimming cost V 7 bases and J 4 bases; bases outside gene matches: 7. CDR3 protein: CASTDRTGNQPQHF. The DNA of the CDR3 is TGTGCCAGCACCGACCGGACAGGTAATCAGCCCCAGCATTTT.

This chain links TRBV7-9 with TRBJ2-3; D might be TRBD2 (6 bases). V gave up 1 base and J gave up 0 bases, with 8 bases separating them. The CDR3 extends over 15 amino acids. CDR1 and CDR2 from the germline V gene are SEHNR and FQNEAQ (reference sequence). The CDR3 DNA reads as TGTGCCAGCAGCTTAGATGGGACTAGCACAGATACGCAGTATTTT. As protein: CASSLDGTSTDTQYF. Based on the CDR3 plus reference TRBV7-9 and TRBJ2-3, the full variable domain is DTGVSQNPRHKITKRGQNVTFRCDPISEHNRLYWYRQTLGQGPEFLTYFQNEAQLEKSRLLSDRFSAERPKGSFSTLEIQRTEQGDSAMYLCASSLDGTSTDTQYFGPGTRLTVL.

This clonotype was counted many times. V is TRBV13 and J is TRBJ1-2, with D tentatively TRBD1 (6 bases). Trimming took off 5 bases at V and 3 bases at J, with 19 bases between the two ends. The CDR3 extends over 16 amino acids. Germline CDR1 reads PRHDT; CDR2 reads FYEKMQ (reference sequence). Here the CDR3 reads CASSPRTDGVDYGYTF. Here the CDR3 DNA reads TGTGCCAGCAGCCCCCGGACAGACGGGGTGGACTATGGCTACACCTTC.

This clonotype was recorded many times. The chain links TRBV20-1 to TRBJ2-1; D possibly corresponds to TRBD2 (7 bases). Germline V CDR1 and CDR2: DFQATT, SNEGSKA (reference sequence). The ends were cut back, 5 bases at V and 3 bases at J, with 14 bases in the middle. The CDR3 contains 14 residues. The CDR3 reads CSAQRGGLYNEQFF. CDR3 coding DNA: TGCAGTGCTCAGAGGGGGGGGCTCTACAATGAGCAGTTCTTC.

The chain links TRBV10-3 to TRBJ2-1; no clear D. V lost 0 bases to trimming and J lost 7 bases, with 4 bases between them. Per germline, CDR1 ENHRY and CDR2 SYGVKD. The CDR3 consists of 12 residues. CDR3 in amino acids: CAISESVNEQFF. In DNA form, the CDR3 reads TGTGCCATCAGTGAGTCTGTGAATGAGCAGTTCTTC.

This clonotype appeared many times. The chain links TRBV30 to TRBJ2-1; 9 nucleotides agree with TRBD2. Per germline, CDR1 GTSNPN and CDR2 SVGIG (reference sequence). J lost 10 bases, V lost 3 bases, and 7 bases had no gene match. CDR3 length equals 13 residues. The CDR3 nucleotides read TGTGCCTGGAGAAGGTTAGCGGGAGTAGAGCAGTTCTTC. Protein product: CAWRRLAGVEQFF. The whole variable domain, remainder taken from reference TRBV30 and TRBJ2-1, is SQTIHQWPATLVQPVGSPLSLECTVEGTSNPNLYWYRQAAGRGLQLLFYSVGIGQISSEVPQNLSASRPQDRQFILSSKKLLLSDSGFYLCAWRRLAGVEQFFGPGTRLTVL.

The chain joins TRBV28 to TRBJ2-7, with D possibly matching TRBD2 (5 bases). CDR1 MDHEN and CDR2 SYDVKM come from the germline V gene. Trimming left V 6 bases short and J 7 bases short, with 13 bases between. CDR3 length: 12 amino acids. The DNA for the CDR3 is TGTGCCAGCAGACCCGCGGGCGGAGAGCAGTACTTC. Protein sequence: CASRPAGGEQYF.

The J gene is TRBJ1-4, the V gene TRBV7-9; 7 nucleotides line up with TRBD1. Germline trimming cut 8 bases from V and 7 bases from J; bases unmatched to any gene: 19. Germline V gene data show CDR1 as SEHNR and CDR2 as FQNEAQ (reference sequence). The CDR3 loop spans 17 amino acids. The CDR3 nucleotides are TGTGCCAGCGGCTCGATACGCGGACAGGAAGTAGGTGAAAAACTGTTTTTT. It encodes CASGSIRGQEVGEKLFF.